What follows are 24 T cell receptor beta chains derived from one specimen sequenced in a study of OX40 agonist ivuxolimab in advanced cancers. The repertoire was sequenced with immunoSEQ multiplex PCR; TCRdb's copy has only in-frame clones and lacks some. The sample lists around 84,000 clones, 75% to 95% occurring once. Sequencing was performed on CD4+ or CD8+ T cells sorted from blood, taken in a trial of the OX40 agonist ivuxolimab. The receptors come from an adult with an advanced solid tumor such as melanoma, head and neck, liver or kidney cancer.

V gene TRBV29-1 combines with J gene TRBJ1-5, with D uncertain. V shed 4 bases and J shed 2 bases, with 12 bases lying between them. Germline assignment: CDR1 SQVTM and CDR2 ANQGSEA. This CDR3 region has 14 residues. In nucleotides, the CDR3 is TGCAGCGTTGTGTTGGATTCCGGCAATCAGCCCCAGCATTTT. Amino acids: CSVVLDSGNQPQHF.

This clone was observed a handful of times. The CDR3 protein is CASSRTATNEKLFF. The CDR3 DNA reads TGTGCCAGCTCCCGGACGGCAACTAATGAAAAACTGTTTTTT. The V and J genes are TRBV9 and TRBJ1-4; D remains ambiguous. Germline lookup yields CDR1 SGDLS and CDR2 YYNGEE. The CDR3 loop spans 14 amino acids. V shed 7 bases and J shed 0 bases, with 10 bases lying between them.

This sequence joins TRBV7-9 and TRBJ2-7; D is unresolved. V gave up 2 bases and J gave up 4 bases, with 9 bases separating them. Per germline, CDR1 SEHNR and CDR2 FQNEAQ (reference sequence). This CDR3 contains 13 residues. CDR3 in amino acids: CASSLRSAYEQYF. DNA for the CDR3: TGTGCCAGCAGCTTAAGGTCAGCATACGAGCAGTACTTC.

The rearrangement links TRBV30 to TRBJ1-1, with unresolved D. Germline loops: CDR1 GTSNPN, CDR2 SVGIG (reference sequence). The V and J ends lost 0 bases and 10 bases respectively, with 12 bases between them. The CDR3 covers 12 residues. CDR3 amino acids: CAWSVGWGRAFF. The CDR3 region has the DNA TGTGCCTGGAGTGTAGGCTGGGGAAGAGCTTTCTTT.

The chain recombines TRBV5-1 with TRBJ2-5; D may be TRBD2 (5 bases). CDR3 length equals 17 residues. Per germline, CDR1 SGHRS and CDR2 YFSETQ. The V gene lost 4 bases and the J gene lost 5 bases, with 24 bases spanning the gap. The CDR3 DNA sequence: TGCGCCAGCAGCCCTCTCGCGGCCTCCGGAGGTGGGGAGACCCAGTACTTC. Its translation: CASSPLAASGGGETQYF.

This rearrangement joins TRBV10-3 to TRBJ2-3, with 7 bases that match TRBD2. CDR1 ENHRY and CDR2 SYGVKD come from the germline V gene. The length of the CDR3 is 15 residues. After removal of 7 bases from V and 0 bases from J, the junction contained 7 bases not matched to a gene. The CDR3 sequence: CAINRGGISTDTQYF. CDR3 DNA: TGTGCCATCAATCGGGGAGGGATAAGCACAGATACGCAGTATTTT.

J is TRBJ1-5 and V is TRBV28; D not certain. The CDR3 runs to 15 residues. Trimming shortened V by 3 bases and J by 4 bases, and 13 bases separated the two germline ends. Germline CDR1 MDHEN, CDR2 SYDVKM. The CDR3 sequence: CASSLGSRRNQPQHF. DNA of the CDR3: TGTGCCAGCAGTTTGGGGTCGCGGCGGAATCAGCCCCAGCATTTT.

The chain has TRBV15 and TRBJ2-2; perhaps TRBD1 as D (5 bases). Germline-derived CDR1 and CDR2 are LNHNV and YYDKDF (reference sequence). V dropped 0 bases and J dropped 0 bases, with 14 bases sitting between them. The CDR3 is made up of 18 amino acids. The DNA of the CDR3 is TGTGCCACCAGCAGAGATGTAGCAGTCAGGGCGAACACCGGGGAGCTGTTTTTT. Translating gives CATSRDVAVRANTGELFF.

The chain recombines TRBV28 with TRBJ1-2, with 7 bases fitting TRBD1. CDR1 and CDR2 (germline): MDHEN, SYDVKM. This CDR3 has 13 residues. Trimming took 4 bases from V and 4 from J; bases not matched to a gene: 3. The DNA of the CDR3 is TGTGCCAGCAGTTCCGGACAGGTCTATGGCTACACCTTC. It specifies CASSSGQVYGYTF.

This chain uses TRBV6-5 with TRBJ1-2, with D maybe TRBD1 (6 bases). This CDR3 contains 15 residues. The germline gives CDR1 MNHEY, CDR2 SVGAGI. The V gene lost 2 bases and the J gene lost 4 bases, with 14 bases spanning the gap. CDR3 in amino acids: CASSYAGHTSYGYTF. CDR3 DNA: TGTGCCAGCAGTTACGCGGGACACACATCCTATGGCTACACCTTC.

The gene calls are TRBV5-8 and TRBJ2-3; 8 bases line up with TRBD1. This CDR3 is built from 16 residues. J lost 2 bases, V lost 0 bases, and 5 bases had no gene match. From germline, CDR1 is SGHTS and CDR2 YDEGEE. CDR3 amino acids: CASSLAGGFPTDTQYF. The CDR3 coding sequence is TGTGCCAGCAGCTTGGCAGGGGGCTTTCCCACAGATACGCAGTATTTT.

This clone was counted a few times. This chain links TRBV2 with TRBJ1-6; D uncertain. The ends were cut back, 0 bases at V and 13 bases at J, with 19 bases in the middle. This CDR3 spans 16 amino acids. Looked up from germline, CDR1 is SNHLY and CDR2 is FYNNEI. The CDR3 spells CASSEALQGSGFPLHF. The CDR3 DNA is TGTGCCAGCAGTGAAGCGCTTCAAGGATCGGGGTTCCCCCTCCACTTT.

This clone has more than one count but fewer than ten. This CDR3 is CASSLKGTHQPQHF. For the CDR3, the DNA is TGTGCCAGCAGTTTAAAGGGGACCCATCAGCCCCAGCATTTT. V gene TRBV28 combines with J gene TRBJ1-5, with a weak D call TRBD1 (5 bases). The germline gives CDR1 MDHEN, CDR2 SYDVKM. V shed 2 bases and J shed 5 bases, with 10 bases lying between them. The CDR3 runs to 14 residues.

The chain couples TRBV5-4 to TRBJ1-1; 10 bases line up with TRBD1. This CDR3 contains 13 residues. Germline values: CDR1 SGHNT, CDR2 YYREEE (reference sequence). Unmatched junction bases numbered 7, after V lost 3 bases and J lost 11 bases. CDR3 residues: CASSWDRGFVAFF. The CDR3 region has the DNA TGTGCCAGCAGCTGGGACAGGGGTTTTGTGGCTTTCTTT.

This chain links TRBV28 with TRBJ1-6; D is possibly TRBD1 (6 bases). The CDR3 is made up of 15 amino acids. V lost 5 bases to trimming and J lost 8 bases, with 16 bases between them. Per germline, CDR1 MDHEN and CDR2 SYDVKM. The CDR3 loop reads CASSAAGALHSPLHF. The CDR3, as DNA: TGTGCCAGCAGTGCCGCGGGGGCTCTCCATTCACCCCTCCACTTT.

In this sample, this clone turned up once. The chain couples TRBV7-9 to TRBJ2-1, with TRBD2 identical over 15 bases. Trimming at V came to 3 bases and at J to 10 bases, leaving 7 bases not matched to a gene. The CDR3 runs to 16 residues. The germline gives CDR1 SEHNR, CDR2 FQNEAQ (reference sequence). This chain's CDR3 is CASSLGLAGGPEEQFF. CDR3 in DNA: TGTGCCAGCAGCTTGGGACTAGCGGGAGGACCAGAGGAGCAGTTCTTC.

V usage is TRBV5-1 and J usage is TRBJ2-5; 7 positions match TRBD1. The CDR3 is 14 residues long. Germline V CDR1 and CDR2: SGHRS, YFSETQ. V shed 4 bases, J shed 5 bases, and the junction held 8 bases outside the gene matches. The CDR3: CASSPDRTGETQYF. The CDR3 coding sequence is TGCGCCAGCAGCCCGGACAGGACCGGGGAGACCCAGTACTTC. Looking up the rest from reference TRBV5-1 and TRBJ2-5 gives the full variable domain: KAGVTQTPRYLIKTRGQQVTLSCSPISGHRSVSWYQQTPGQGLQFLFEYFSETQRNKGNFPGRFSGRQFSNSRSEMNVSTLELGDSALYLCASSPDRTGETQYFGPGTRLLVL.

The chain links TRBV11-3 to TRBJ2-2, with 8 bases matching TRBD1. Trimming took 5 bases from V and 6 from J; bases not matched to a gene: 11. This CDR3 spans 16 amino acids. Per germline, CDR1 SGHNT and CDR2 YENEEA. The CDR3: CASSLRPGQDPGELFF. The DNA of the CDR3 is TGTGCCAGCAGCCTACGGCCGGGACAGGATCCCGGGGAGCTGTTTTTT.

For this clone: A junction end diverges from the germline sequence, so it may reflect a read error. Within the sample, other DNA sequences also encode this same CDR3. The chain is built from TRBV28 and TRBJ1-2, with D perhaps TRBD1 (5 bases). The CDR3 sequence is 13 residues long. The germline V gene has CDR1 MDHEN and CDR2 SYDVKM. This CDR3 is CASSPQQVPAYTF. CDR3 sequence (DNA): TGCGCCAGCAGTCCCCAACAGGTTCCCGCCTACACCTTC.

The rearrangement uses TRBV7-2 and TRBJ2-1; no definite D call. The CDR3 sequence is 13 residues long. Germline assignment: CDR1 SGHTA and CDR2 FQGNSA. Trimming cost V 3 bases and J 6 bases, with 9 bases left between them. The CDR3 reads CASSFKGSNEQFF. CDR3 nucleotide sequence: TGTGCCAGCAGCTTCAAGGGTAGCAATGAGCAGTTCTTC.

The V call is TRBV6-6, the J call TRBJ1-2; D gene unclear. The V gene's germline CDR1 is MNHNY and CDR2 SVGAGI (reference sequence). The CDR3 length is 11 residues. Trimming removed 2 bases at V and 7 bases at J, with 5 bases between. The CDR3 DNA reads TGTGCCAGCAGTTACCGTATTGGCTACACCTTC. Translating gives CASSYRIGYTF.

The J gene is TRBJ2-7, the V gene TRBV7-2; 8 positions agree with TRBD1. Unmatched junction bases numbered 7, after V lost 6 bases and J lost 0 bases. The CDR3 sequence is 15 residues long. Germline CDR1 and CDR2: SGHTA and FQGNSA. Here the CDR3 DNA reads TGTGCCAGCAGTGACCGGGACAGGATCTCCTACGAGCAGTACTTC. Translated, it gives CASSDRDRISYEQYF. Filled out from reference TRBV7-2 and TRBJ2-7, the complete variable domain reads GAGVSQSPSNKVTEKGKDVELRCDPISGHTALYWYRQSLGQGLEFLIYFQGNSAPDKSGLPSDRFSAERTGGSVSTLTIQRTQQEDSAVYLCASSDRDRISYEQYFGPGTRLTVT.

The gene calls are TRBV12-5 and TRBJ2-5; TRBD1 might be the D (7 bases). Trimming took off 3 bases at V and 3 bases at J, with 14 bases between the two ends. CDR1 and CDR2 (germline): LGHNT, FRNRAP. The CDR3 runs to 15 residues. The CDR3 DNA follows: TGTGCTAGTGGTTTTAGGAGGGGGCGCGAAGAGACCCAGTACTTC. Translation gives CASGFRRGREETQYF.

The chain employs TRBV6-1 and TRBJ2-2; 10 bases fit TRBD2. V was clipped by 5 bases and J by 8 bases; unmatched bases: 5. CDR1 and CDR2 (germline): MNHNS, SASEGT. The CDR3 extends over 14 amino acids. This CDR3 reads CASSLAGDMGELFF. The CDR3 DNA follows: TGTGCCAGCAGTCTAGCGGGAGACATGGGGGAGCTGTTTTTT.